A single sample gave rise to the 16 T cell receptor beta chains below, sequenced in a study of blood T cell repertoires in COVID-19. Sequenced by immunoSEQ multiplex PCR; TCRdb stores in-frame clones only, minus some. The sample lists under 250,000 clones; about 79% were seen once. Source material: PBMCs or T cells enriched from blood (not recorded which). The receptors shown here come from a woman aged 40 to 50 with acute COVID-19.

The rearrangement joins TRBV5-4 to TRBJ1-1; TRBD1 is a possible D gene (5 bases). Trimming took off 4 bases at V and 1 base at J, with 17 bases between the two ends. In germline, CDR1 is SGHNT, CDR2 YYREEE (reference sequence). The length of the CDR3 is 16 residues. The CDR3 sequence: CASSAGGAARNTEAFF. The DNA of the CDR3 is TGTGCCAGCAGCGCCGGTGGGGCGGCAAGGAACACTGAAGCTTTCTTT.

This clone was counted between two and nine times. The chain joins TRBV9 to TRBJ1-6; D uncertain. Trimming removed 1 base from V and 6 bases from J, with 8 bases in between. Germline assignment: CDR1 SGDLS and CDR2 YYNGEE. The CDR3 spans 14 residues. This CDR3 is CASSVREFNSPLHF. As DNA, the CDR3 is TGTGCCAGCAGCGTACGGGAGTTTAATTCACCCCTCCACTTT.

The count of this clone is one. The junction and the germline gene differ at one end; a read error may be behind it. The J gene is TRBJ1-2, the V gene TRBV6-1; 7 positions agree with TRBD1. The CDR3 covers 14 residues. Germline V lookup: CDR1 MNHNS, CDR2 SASEGT. DNA for the CDR3: TGTGCCAGCAGTAAAGCACAGGGGAACTATGGCTACACCTTC. Amino acids: CASSKAQGNYGYTF.

A single count supports this clone. J is TRBJ2-3 and V is TRBV5-1; possible D gene TRBD2, 5 bases. Between the trimmed V and J ends, which lost 5 bases and 1 base, there was a span of 11 bases. The CDR3 consists of 14 residues. The germline V gene has CDR1 SGHRS and CDR2 YFSETQ. The CDR3 loop reads CASRMDSGTDTQYF. The CDR3 bases are TGCGCCAGCAGGATGGATAGCGGCACAGATACGCAGTATTTT.

Only a few counts were recorded for this clone. The J gene is TRBJ1-4, the V gene TRBV7-6; TRBD1 aligns across 8 bases. Germline V lookup: CDR1 SGHVS, CDR2 FNYEAQ. This CDR3 spans 15 amino acids. Trimming removed 4 bases from V and 3 bases from J; junction bases left unmatched: 4. The DNA of the CDR3 is TGTGCCAGCAGCTCCAGGGGGCGGGCTAATGAAAAACTGTTTTTT. Protein sequence: CASSSRGRANEKLFF.

The chain combines TRBV19 with TRBJ1-4, with D hard to call. The CDR3 is 14 amino acids. Germline V lookup: CDR1 LNHDA, CDR2 SQIVND (reference sequence). V lost 6 bases and J lost 6, with 14 bases in between. The CDR3 sequence: CASSYATLDEKLFF. CDR3 coding DNA: TGTGCCAGTAGCTACGCTACGCTGGATGAAAAACTGTTTTTT.

This chain links TRBV9 with TRBJ2-2; D is possibly TRBD1 (6 bases). The CDR3 consists of 16 residues. Germline lookup yields CDR1 SGDLS and CDR2 YYNGEE. Trimming removed 0 bases at V and 7 bases at J, with 16 bases between. The CDR3 sequence: CASSVVGQSPSGELFF. CDR3 in DNA: TGTGCCAGCAGCGTAGTCGGACAGTCCCCGAGCGGGGAGCTGTTTTTT.

The chain joins TRBV4-3 to TRBJ1-2; D unclear. This CDR3 contains 15 residues. Trimming shortened V by 0 bases and J by 1 base, and 9 bases separated the two germline ends. Germline CDR1 is LGHNA and CDR2 is YSLEER. The CDR3 sequence is CASSQEAGVNYGYTF. CDR3 in DNA: TGCGCCAGCAGCCAAGAGGCAGGCGTTAACTATGGCTACACCTTC.

The chain links TRBV7-2 to TRBJ2-5; D is ambiguous. Germline-derived CDR1 and CDR2 are SGHTA and FQGNSA. The CDR3 spans 11 residues. Deletions cut 5 bases from V and 6 bases from J, with 7 bases between. CDR3: CASSLEQTQYF. The CDR3 DNA follows: TGTGCCAGCAGCCTCGAGCAGACCCAGTACTTC.

This clone came up once. This chain uses TRBV5-1 with TRBJ1-6, with D perhaps matching TRBD1 (5 bases). The ends were cut back, 4 bases at V and 4 bases at J, with 12 bases in the middle. This CDR3 has 15 residues. From germline, CDR1 is SGHRS and CDR2 YFSETQ. CDR3 DNA sequence: TGCGCCAGCAGCCGGGCGGGGGGATATAATTCACCCCTCCACTTT. Translated, it gives CASSRAGGYNSPLHF.

The chain has TRBV5-8 and TRBJ2-2; the D gene is possibly TRBD1 (5 bases). V lost 0 bases, J lost 4 bases, and 13 bases lay in between. Looked up from germline, CDR1 is SGHTS and CDR2 is YDEGEE. The CDR3 has 16 amino acids. The CDR3 nucleotides read TGTGCCAGCAGCTTGGCTTACAGGCCCCCCACCGGGGAGCTGTTTTTT. Amino acids: CASSLAYRPPTGELFF.

The chain is built from TRBV27 and TRBJ1-1; D possibly corresponds to TRBD1 (5 bases). The CDR3 consists of 15 residues. Looked up from germline, CDR1 is MNHEY and CDR2 is SMNVEV (reference sequence). Trimming took off 2 bases at V and 1 base at J, with 11 bases between the two ends. The CDR3 loop is CASSLGAAQNTEAFF. The CDR3, as DNA: TGTGCCAGCAGTTTAGGGGCAGCTCAGAACACTGAAGCTTTCTTT.

The V and J genes are TRBV14 and TRBJ1-4; perhaps TRBD1 as D (5 bases). Between the trimmed V and J ends, which lost 5 bases and 7 bases, there was a span of 20 bases. Germline V lookup: CDR1 SGHDN, CDR2 FVKESK. CDR3 size: 16 residues. Written as DNA, the CDR3 is TGTGCCAGCAGCGAAAAACGTGGGGGAGGCGGTGAAAAACTGTTTTTT. This translates into CASSEKRGGGGEKLFF.

The rearrangement links TRBV9 to TRBJ2-6; 7 bases map to TRBD1. V gave up 1 base and J gave up 0 bases; unmatched junction bases: 13. The germline CDR1 and CDR2 sequences are SGDLS and YYNGEE. CDR3 length: 20 amino acids. As DNA, the CDR3 is TGTGCCAGCAGCGTATCCGGGCAAGGGGACAGTGGCTCTGGGGCCAACGTCCTGACTTTC. Protein sequence: CASSVSGQGDSGSGANVLTF.

Comment on this clone: The sample contains more than one DNA sequence encoding this CDR3. The DNA for the CDR3 is TGTGCCAGTAGTCCTACGGGTACTGAAGCTTTCTTT. Translating it yields CASSPTGTEAFF. The J gene is TRBJ1-1, the V gene TRBV19; D is undetermined. Germline V gives CDR1 LNHDA, CDR2 SQIVND (reference sequence). V lost 5 bases, J lost 5 bases, and 9 bases lay in between. This CDR3 spans 12 amino acids.

The chain employs TRBV6-2 or TRBV6-3 and TRBJ2-1; 10 bases fit TRBD2. V lost 2 bases to trimming and J lost 6 bases; unmatched junction nucleotides: 7. Germline loops: CDR1 MNHEY, CDR2 SVGEGT. This CDR3 is 16 amino acids long. CDR3 amino acids: CASSYHLAGVTNEQFF. The CDR3 DNA reads as TGTGCCAGCAGTTACCACCTAGCGGGAGTAACCAATGAGCAGTTCTTC.